This T cell receptor (beta chain) is drawn from a study of T cell responses to AZD1222 COVID-19 vaccine. This clone was recorded once. This CDR3 comprises 15 residues. Trimming removed 5 bases at V and 2 bases at J, with 13 bases between. CDR1 and CDR2 (germline): SGHVS, FQNEAQ. Here immunoSEQ multiplex PCR was the method, and the copy in TCRdb shows in-frame clones only, minus some. The table lists roughly 130,000 clones, around 91% of them singletons. The clonotype originates from an adult in good health. The input for sequencing was peripheral blood, taken on day 0 of AZD1222 vaccination. This sequence joins TRBV7-8 and TRBJ2-1; D not resolved. CDR3 loop: CASSPSGSAYNEQFF. The CDR3 DNA reads TGTGCCAGCAGCCCATCCGGCTCGGCCTACAATGAGCAGTTCTTC.